This TCR beta chain was identified during a study of cytomegalovirus exposure and HLA in healthy donors. The PCR had 60 Vbeta and 13 Jbeta primers. Profiling relied on immunoSEQ multiplex PCR, and the TCRdb table lists in-frame clones only, not all of them. The table shows about 150,000 clones, with 65% to 80% occurring only once. Findings and limits, study-wide: Researchers catalogued approximately 160 TCR beta chains as cytomegalovirus-associated.

The ends lost 1 base at V and 6 bases at J; junction bases unmatched: 4. Germline CDR1 and CDR2: LGHNA and YNFKEQ. The CDR3 sequence is 14 residues long. A word on this clone: The antigen is unknown.

This sequence was found in a man aged 25-45 years in good health and CMV-seronegative. Sequencing input: PBMCs. V usage is TRBV4-2 and J usage is TRBJ2-3, with 7 bases aligning to TRBD2. Here the CDR3 DNA reads TGTGCCAGCAGCCAAGGCTCGCGGGGGGATACGCAGTATTTT. This translates into CASSQGSRGDTQYF.